The sequence of this TCR beta chain was determined in a study of T-cell memory formation after mild COVID-19. Study-wide results and limits: Shrinking CD4+ clones were chiefly CM and EM; CD8+ ones were chiefly EMRA.

Using its own MiXCR run on the 5' RACE reads, TCRdb lists one record per CDR3 protein. This sample has 140,000 to 150,000 distinct CDR3 sequences, with 15% to 20% found just once. V gave up 7 bases and J gave up 3 bases, with 15 bases separating them. In germline, CDR1 is SEHNR, CDR2 FQNEAQ (reference sequence). This CDR3 region has 14 residues. This clonotype was seen ten or more times. Its antigen is still unknown. The specimen was PBMCs or a T cell subset sorted from them (not recorded which). The receptor was derived from an adult woman who had mild COVID-19 (a few samples of this study predate the infection). Cell type and time point are not known. The V call is TRBV7-9, the J call TRBJ2-5; D is unresolved. The CDR3 DNA follows: TGTGCCAGCACCCTAGGACCTCCCAAAGAGACCCAGTACTTC. This sequence encodes CASTLGPPKETQYF.